These 29 T cell receptor beta chains originate from one sample sequenced in a study of blood T cells in healthy people across ages. The second PCR ran roughly 6 to 11 cycles with a sample-barcoded 5' primer and J-beta primers. One entry per CDR3 protein results from TCRdb running MiXCR on the 5' RACE reads. In the table there are about 800,000 distinct CDR3 sequences, 25% of which are singletons. This sample also appeared in a second study, on T cells of mothers and their children.

Sequencing input: blood. The source is a boy younger than 18 in good health.

Only a few counts were recorded for this clonotype. V and J are TRBV3-1 and TRBJ2-5; D not resolved. The CDR3 is 12 residues long. V lost 3 bases to trimming and J lost 5 bases, with 7 bases between them. Germline values: CDR1 LGHDT, CDR2 YNNKEL (reference sequence). CDR3 region: CASSHSRETQYF. The CDR3 DNA is TGTGCCAGCAGCCACTCTCGGGAGACCCAGTACTTC.

The rearrangement uses TRBV7-3 and TRBJ2-5; no definite D call. V was pared by 2 bases and J by 5 bases, with 9 bases between. The CDR3 loop spans 13 amino acids. CDR1 is SGHTA and CDR2 is FQGTGA in the germline V gene. CDR3 DNA: TGTGCCAGCAGCTTACACACGACGGAGACCCAGTACTTC. It is translated as CASSLHTTETQYF.

This sequence joins TRBV7-8 and TRBJ2-6; D may be TRBD2 (5 bases). V gave up 0 bases and J gave up 0 bases, with 15 bases separating them. Germline lookup yields CDR1 SGHVS and CDR2 FQNEAQ. This CDR3 spans 19 amino acids. CDR3 loop: CASSLAPGSGNSGANVLTF. CDR3 in DNA: TGTGCCAGCAGCTTAGCACCGGGGTCGGGAAACTCTGGGGCCAACGTCCTGACTTTC.

The chain employs TRBV7-2 and TRBJ2-5; 7 bases match TRBD1. The J call may not be correct, given that the DNA end is closer to TRBJ2-1. This CDR3 region has 16 residues. Germline V CDR1 and CDR2: SGHTA, FQGNSA. The CDR3 DNA reads TGTGCCAGCAGCTCCCAGACAGGGATGTCCTTTAATGAGCAGTTCTTC. Its protein is CASSSQTGMSFNEQFF.

This clonotype has only a few counts. This chain joins TRBV5-1 and TRBJ2-1; D unclear. The end of the DNA is better explained by TRBJ2-7, so the J call may be wrong. Germline V lookup: CDR1 SGHRS, CDR2 YFSETQ. This CDR3 has 13 amino acids. The chain's CDR3 is CASSLSFPYEQYF. In DNA, the CDR3 is TGCGCCAGCAGCTTGTCCTTTCCTTACGAGCAGTACTTC.

This chain connects TRBV20-1 to TRBJ2-5, with 11 bases lining up with TRBD2. The DNA end is more similar to TRBJ2-1, so the J call may be wrong. The germline V gene has CDR1 DFQATT and CDR2 SNEGSKA (reference sequence). This CDR3 comprises 14 residues. The CDR3 spells CSAKAGLAVNEQFF. For the CDR3, the DNA is TGCAGTGCTAAGGCGGGACTAGCGGTCAATGAGCAGTTCTTC.

This clonotype showed up just a few times. V usage is TRBV7-2 and J usage is TRBJ2-5, with TRBD1 matching 7 bases. The V gene end was trimmed by 7 bases and the J gene end by 5 bases; junction bases not matched to a gene: 10. CDR3 length equals 14 residues. The germline CDR1 and CDR2 sequences are SGHTA and FQGNSA. CDR3 sequence reads: CASKSNRGQETQYF. CDR3 sequence (DNA): TGTGCCAGCAAGAGTAACAGGGGTCAGGAGACCCAGTACTTC.

The CDR3 loop reads CASSYLGVTPEAFF. The CDR3 nucleotides are TGTGCCAGCAGCTACCTCGGCGTGACCCCTGAAGCTTTCTTT. The V gene is TRBV27, the J gene TRBJ1-1; D remains unclear. Germline V lookup: CDR1 MNHEY, CDR2 SMNVEV (reference sequence). The CDR3 consists of 14 residues. V was trimmed by 6 bases and J by 6 bases, leaving 17 bases between them.

To note about this clonotype: Compared with germline, one end of the junction differs, possibly owing to a read error. CDR3: CARREGSRVWQETQYF. CDR3 DNA: TGTGCCCGCAGGGAAGGTTCTAGAGTCTGGCAAGAGACCCAGTACTTC. This chain uses TRBV11-2 with TRBJ2-5; tentatively, D is TRBD1 (5 bases). The germline gives CDR1 SGHAT, CDR2 FQNNGV. This CDR3 comprises 16 residues.

V usage is TRBV7-3 and J usage is TRBJ2-7, with D perhaps TRBD1 or TRBD2 (5 bases each). V gave up 1 base and J gave up 0 bases, with 16 bases separating them. Germline V gene data show CDR1 as SGHTA and CDR2 as FQGTGA. CDR3 length equals 17 residues. The DNA of the CDR3 is TGTGCCAGCAGCTTAAGGGGGTCTTTTTTCAGCTCCTACGAGCAGTACTTC. Residues: CASSLRGSFFSSYEQYF.

This clonotype was seen a few times. This sequence joins TRBV7-8 and TRBJ2-1, with 8 positions matching TRBD1. This CDR3 has 15 amino acids. Germline CDR1 is SGHVS and CDR2 is FQNEAQ. J was trimmed by 9 bases and V by 4 bases; bases with no gene match: 11. The CDR3 is CASSSTVGQGSEQFF. The DNA of the CDR3 is TGTGCCAGCAGCTCAACCGTTGGACAGGGCAGTGAGCAGTTCTTC.

This clonotype appeared once. The V call is TRBV2, the J call TRBJ2-6; D gene uncertain. Germline V gene sequence: CDR1 SNHLY, CDR2 FYNNEI. Trimming removed 6 bases from V and 0 bases from J, with 9 bases in between. CDR3 length equals 15 residues. The CDR3 reads CASRRTGSGANVLTF. CDR3 coding DNA: TGTGCCAGCAGACGGACGGGCTCTGGGGCCAACGTCCTGACTTTC.

This clonotype was seen a few times. V usage is TRBV20-1 and J usage is TRBJ1-4; no reliable D call. CDR1 and CDR2 from the germline V gene are DFQATT and SNEGSKA (reference sequence). Trimming removed 3 bases from V and 0 bases from J, with 5 bases in between. The CDR3 covers 13 residues. The CDR3 DNA reads TGCAGTGCTAGGGGTGCAACTAATGAAAAACTGTTTTTT. Translating gives CSARGATNEKLFF.

V gene TRBV7-2 combines with J gene TRBJ2-3; perhaps D is TRBD1 or TRBD2 (6 bases each). The ends were cut back, 6 bases at V and 2 bases at J, with 12 bases in the middle. CDR1 SGHTA and CDR2 FQGNSA come from the germline V gene. The CDR3 sequence is 14 residues long. The CDR3 bases are TGTGCCAGCAGAGGGGGGCTCCCCACAGATACGCAGTATTTT. This gives the protein CASRGGLPTDTQYF.

The chain combines TRBV7-9 with TRBJ2-1; maybe TRBD2 (5 bases). V shed 0 bases and J shed 7 bases, with 13 bases lying between them. The CDR3 covers 15 residues. Looked up from germline, CDR1 is SEHNR and CDR2 is FQNEAQ (reference sequence). CDR3 protein: CASSLALGSWNEQFF. In DNA, the CDR3 is TGTGCCAGCAGCTTAGCGCTTGGGAGTTGGAATGAGCAGTTCTTC.

The rearrangement links TRBV27 to TRBJ2-7; no clear D gene. V gave up 5 bases and J gave up 3 bases, with 14 bases separating them. Germline V gene data show CDR1 as MNHEY and CDR2 as SMNVEV (reference sequence). The CDR3 sequence is 14 residues long. The CDR3: CASSPDQVGYEQYF. CDR3 DNA sequence: TGTGCCAGCAGTCCGGACCAGGTCGGCTACGAGCAGTACTTC.

Note on this clonotype: The conserved phenylalanine or tryptophan normally closing the CDR3 is absent here, so this likely arose from a read error. This chain joins TRBV29-1 and TRBJ1-5; 9 bases line up with TRBD1. Germline values: CDR1 SQVTM, CDR2 ANQGSEA. J lost 5 bases, V lost 4 bases, and 6 bases had no gene match. There are 14 residues in the CDR3. The CDR3 sequence is CSVAEGQGHQPQHL. CDR3 DNA: TGCAGCGTTGCAGAGGGACAGGGCCATCAGCCCCAGCATCTT.

This clonotype was seen ten or more times. The chain combines TRBV7-2 with TRBJ2-5; 9 bases fit TRBD1. This CDR3 spans 14 amino acids. Per the germline V gene, CDR1 is SGHTA and CDR2 is FQGNSA. Trimming took 5 bases from V and 3 from J; bases not matched to a gene: 4. Here the CDR3 reads CASSTGTGKETQYF. The CDR3 nucleotides read TGTGCCAGCAGCACCGGGACAGGGAAAGAGACCCAGTACTTC.

The chain joins TRBV4-3 to TRBJ1-2, with 9 bases lining up with TRBD1. The CDR3 is 15 residues long. Losses at the gene ends were 5 bases for V and 7 bases for J; bases not matched to a gene: 11. Germline V gene data show CDR1 as LGHNA and CDR2 as YSLEER. CDR3 loop: CASSGDRVIISGYTF. The CDR3 DNA sequence: TGCGCCAGCAGCGGGGACAGGGTCATCATCAGTGGCTACACCTTC.

This clonotype has a handful of counts. The chain combines TRBV19 with TRBJ2-6; D is unresolved. The CDR3 runs 14 residues. V lost 5 bases to trimming and J lost 3 bases, with 8 bases between them. Germline CDR1 is LNHDA and CDR2 is SQIVND (reference sequence). As DNA, the CDR3 is TGTGCCAGTAGTGGGTCAGGTGGGGCCAACGTCCTGACTTTC. Amino acid sequence: CASSGSGGANVLTF.

This chain links TRBV10-3 with TRBJ2-1; either TRBD1 or TRBD2 may supply D (5 bases each). The CDR3 runs to 14 residues. The V end lost 6 bases, the J end lost 1 base, and 10 bases lay between the germline ends. Germline CDR1 reads ENHRY; CDR2 reads SYGVKD. CDR3 residues: CAIRDGTSYNEQFF. The CDR3 coding sequence is TGTGCCATCAGGGACGGGACGTCCTACAATGAGCAGTTCTTC.

For this clonotype: The junction differs from germline at one of its ends, possibly a read error. V is TRBV4-3 and J is TRBJ2-5, with TRBD1 as a possible D gene (6 bases). Germline-derived CDR1 and CDR2 are LGHNA and YSLEER. CDR3 length: 13 amino acids. CDR3 DNA: TGCGCCAGCAGCCAAGAACTGGAGCAGGGGAGATTCTTC. Its protein is CASSQELEQGRFF.

V gene TRBV7-3 combines with J gene TRBJ2-5; D gene unclear. CDR1 is SGHTA and CDR2 is FQGTGA in the germline V gene. The ends were cut back, 8 bases at V and 1 base at J, with 5 bases in the middle. The CDR3 extends over 11 amino acids. CDR3 coding DNA: TGTGCCAGCTGGGCCCAAGAGACCCAGTACTTC. It encodes CASWAQETQYF.

The rearrangement uses TRBV7-2 and TRBJ2-7; D may be TRBD2 (7 bases). V was pared by 5 bases and J by 1 base, with 27 bases between. This CDR3 has 19 residues. Germline loops: CDR1 SGHTA, CDR2 FQGNSA. CDR3 loop: CASSRGSGAVGSGSYEQYF. As DNA, the CDR3 is TGTGCCAGCAGCCGGGGATCGGGGGCGGTGGGTAGCGGGTCCTACGAGCAGTACTTC.

In its sample, this clonotype was seen a few times. This sequence joins TRBV20-1 and TRBJ2-1, with unresolved D. V shed 0 bases and J shed 9 bases, with 3 bases lying between them. The CDR3 totals 10 residues. The germline gives CDR1 DFQATT, CDR2 SNEGSKA (reference sequence). The CDR3 region has the DNA TGCAGTGCTAGAGATCTTGAGCAGTTCTTC. It translates to CSARDLEQFF.

V and J are TRBV28 and TRBJ2-5, with D uncertain. V shed 7 bases and J shed 7 bases, with 13 bases lying between them. The CDR3 consists of 12 residues. Germline CDR1 is MDHEN and CDR2 is SYDVKM. DNA for the CDR3: TGTGCCAGCACGAACAGCCTAGGGACCCAGTACTTC. It encodes CASTNSLGTQYF.

This clonotype occurred a few times. The rearrangement links TRBV12-3 or TRBV12-4 to TRBJ1-4; the D is unclear. V shed 5 bases and J shed 8 bases, with 12 bases lying between them. The CDR3 loop spans 13 amino acids. This CDR3 is CASSLGGREKLFF. CDR3 coding DNA: TGTGCCAGCAGTCTGGGTGGTAGGGAAAAACTGTTTTTT.

This chain connects TRBV5-6 to TRBJ1-4; the D gene is possibly TRBD1 (6 bases). V lost 0 bases and J lost 8, with 14 bases in between. CDR3 length: 15 amino acids. Germline lookup yields CDR1 SGHDT and CDR2 YYEEEE. CDR3 coding DNA: TGTGCCAGCAGCTTGGCCCCACAGGGTCGGGAAAAACTGTTTTTT. Its translation is CASSLAPQGREKLFF.

In its sample, this clonotype was seen a few times. The V and J genes are TRBV29-1 and TRBJ2-3, with 14 positions matching TRBD2. V was clipped by 7 bases and J by 2 bases; unmatched bases: 2. The germline V gene encodes CDR1 SQVTM and CDR2 ANQGSEA. This CDR3 is 14 amino acids long. The CDR3, as DNA: TGCAGCGGGGGACTAGCGGGAGTCACAGATACGCAGTATTTT. Its protein product is CSGGLAGVTDTQYF.